The following is a TCR beta chain sequence with its context. These data are taken from a study of T cell changes during pregnancy in multiple sclerosis. Between the trimmed V and J ends, which lost 6 bases and 2 bases, there was a span of 14 bases. Germline CDR1 reads SNHLY; CDR2 reads FYNNEI. The CDR3 covers 14 residues. Clones were sequenced by immunoSEQ multiplex PCR, and TCRdb holds only the in-frame ones, with some missing. Of tens of thousands of clones in the sample, approximately 93% were seen once. The clonotype was recovered from a female donor with multiple sclerosis, enrolled in a pregnancy study. V usage is TRBV2 and J usage is TRBJ2-7, with a weak D call TRBD1 (5 bases). The source was peripheral blood, collected in the second trimester of pregnancy. The CDR3 sequence: CASSPWPGTYEQYF. The CDR3 DNA reads TGTGCCAGCAGCCCATGGCCAGGGACCTACGAGCAGTACTTC.